Sequencing of this T cell receptor (beta chain) was carried out in a study of T cell clonotyping in hematopoietic cell transplantation. As for this clone: Other DNA sequences within the sample encode an identical CDR3.

This CDR3 is built from 14 residues. Trimming removed 0 bases from V and 1 base from J, with 8 bases in between. Germline-derived CDR1 and CDR2 are SGDLS and YYNGEE. The time point denotes: recipient sample about 28 days before transplant, after cytoreduction. Using immunoSEQ multiplex PCR, the repertoire was profiled, and TCRdb retains in-frame clones only, with some absent. The table records 7,000 to 8,000 clones, approximately 90% of them present only once. J is TRBJ2-7 and V is TRBV9, with D uncertain. This clonotype was sampled from a man aged 60-69 years with acute myeloid leukemia. Some clones in this sample may be carry-over from other donors' samples. Sample: peripheral blood mononuclear cells, taken before stem cell transplant. The CDR3 DNA reads as TGTGCCAGCAGCGTAGTCCCCTCTTCCTACGAGCAGTACTTC. This encodes CASSVVPSSYEQYF.